Sequencing of this T cell receptor (beta chain) was carried out in a study of molecular identifiers for immune sequencing clone quantification. TCRdb reanalysed the PCR reads using MiXCR and keeps one entry per CDR3 protein. The sample carries tens of thousands of distinct CDR3 sequences, approximately 40% recorded once. From germline, CDR1 is MNHEY and CDR2 SVGEGT. This CDR3 comprises 13 residues. The ends were cut back, 7 bases at V and 11 bases at J, with 20 bases in the middle. This clonotype was observed a few times. This chain uses TRBV6-2 or TRBV6-3 with TRBJ1-1; tentatively, D is TRBD1 (5 bases). Sequences were obtained from naive CD8+ T cells from blood, with Jurkat cell RNA spiked in. The subset was: FACS-sorted CD8+CD4-CCR7+CD45RA+ naive T cells. The TCR comes from a human donor in good health. Some libraries in this study had Jurkat cell RNA spiked in. This CDR3 is CASTLRLGQRAFF. The CDR3, as DNA: TGTGCCAGCACCCTAAGGCTAGGACAACGGGCTTTCTTT.